One sample yielded the 10 T cell receptor beta chains listed below, sequenced in a study of T cell responses to AZD1222 COVID-19 vaccine (dated by TCRdb to the early 2020s). The intended sense of this specimen's time point label: baseline before first vaccination. The sample's treatment or condition label, decoded: meningococcal conjugate vaccine given as trial control. Receptors were amplified or captured by the immunoSEQ multiplex PCR assay. The table was pulled from immuneACCESS by TCRdb, which kept in-frame rearrangements only. Such tables lose some clones; where checked, under half of the loss comes from unresolved V genes, and the rest has no known cause. For this sample the table gives hundreds of thousands of clones, of which around 93% were detected only once. The ten largest clones represent around 1% of the sample. Sequenced here: peripheral blood, sampled on day 0 of MenACWY control vaccination. These receptors were collected from an adult in good health.

The sample holds one count of this clone. This chain joins TRBV28 and TRBJ2-2, with D possibly being TRBD1 (7 bases). V shed 7 bases and J shed 1 base, with 16 bases lying between them. This CDR3 region has 16 residues. Per the germline V gene, CDR1 is MDHEN and CDR2 is SYDVKM. Written as DNA, the CDR3 is TGTGCCAGCAATGCCCCCAGGGGGGAGAACACCGGGGAGCTGTTTTTT. Protein: CASNAPRGENTGELFF. Filled out from reference TRBV28 and TRBJ2-2, the complete variable domain reads DVKVTQSSRYLVKRTGEKVFLECVQDMDHENMFWYRQDPGLGLRLIYFSYDVKMKEKGDIPEGYSVSREKKERFSLILESASTNQTSMYLCASNAPRGENTGELFFGEGSRLTVL.

For this clone: One junction end does not reproduce the germline sequence, and a read error may be involved. The chain is built from TRBV28 and TRBJ1-5; D is undetermined. The CDR3 is 12 amino acids. Per the germline V gene, CDR1 is MDHEN and CDR2 is SYDVKM. This chain's CDR3 is CASSMTASGHIF. Written as DNA, the CDR3 is TGTGCCAGCAGTATGACGGCCTCAGGCCATATTTTT.

The chain has TRBV11-2 and TRBJ2-3; 8 bases map to TRBD2. CDR3 size: 17 residues. The germline V gene has CDR1 SGHAT and CDR2 FQNNGV. J lost 1 base, V lost 1 base, and 7 bases had no gene match. The CDR3 spells CASSLVPGRVGTDTQYF. The CDR3 bases are TGTGCCAGCAGCTTAGTACCCGGGAGGGTCGGCACAGATACGCAGTATTTT. Combining the CDR3 with reference TRBV11-2 and TRBJ2-3 gives the whole variable domain EAGVAQSPRYKIIEKRQSVAFWCNPISGHATLYWYQQILGQGPKLLIQFQNNGVVDDSQLPKDRFSAERLKGVDSTLKIQPAKLEDSAVYLCASSLVPGRVGTDTQYFGPGTRLTVL.

This chain joins TRBV12-3 or TRBV12-4 and TRBJ1-2, with TRBD1 as a possible D gene (6 bases). Trimming stripped 3 bases from V and 4 bases from J, with 9 bases between. The CDR3 runs 13 residues. The CDR3 region has the DNA TGTGCCAGCAGTTTTAGGGGGACCTATGGCTACACCTTC. It specifies CASSFRGTYGYTF.

CDR3 sequence reads: CASSQAGTGDSPLHF. The DNA of the CDR3 is TGTGCCAGCAGCCAGGCCGGGACAGGGGACTCACCCCTCCACTTT. The chain combines TRBV4-2 with TRBJ1-6; 10 bases fit TRBD1. The CDR3 is made up of 15 amino acids. Germline V CDR1 and CDR2: LGHNA, YNFKEQ. Losses at the gene ends were 3 bases for V and 10 bases for J; bases not matched to a gene: 6.

The chain employs TRBV19 and TRBJ1-1, with D perhaps TRBD1 (5 bases). This CDR3 spans 14 amino acids. With 6 bases removed from V and 4 bases from J, the gap between germline ends came to 15 bases. CDR1 LNHDA and CDR2 SQIVND come from the germline V gene (reference sequence). In DNA form, the CDR3 reads TGTGCCAGTAGGTCCGCGGGTGGGGGCACTGAAGCTTTCTTT. Amino acid sequence: CASRSAGGGTEAFF. The variable domain in full, with the rest retrieved from reference TRBV19 and TRBJ1-1, is DGGITQSPKYLFRKEGQNVTLSCEQNLNHDAMYWYRQDPGQGLRLIYYSQIVNDFQKGDIAEGYSVSREKKESFPLTVTSAQKNPTAFYLCASRSAGGGTEAFFGQGTRLTVV.

This rearrangement joins TRBV7-9 to TRBJ1-2; no firm D call. Trimming stripped 5 bases from V and 8 bases from J, with 15 bases between. The CDR3 consists of 13 residues. Per the germline V gene, CDR1 is SEHNR and CDR2 is FQNEAQ (reference sequence). As DNA, the CDR3 is TGTGCCAGCAGCATACCCCCTTCGGAAGGCTACACCTTC. This gives the protein CASSIPPSEGYTF.

This chain links TRBV19 with TRBJ2-3; tentative D call: TRBD1 (7 bases). Trimming stripped 5 bases from V and 3 bases from J, with 15 bases between. This CDR3 is built from 15 residues. Germline V CDR1 and CDR2: LNHDA, SQIVND (reference sequence). This CDR3 reads CASSGQGGLTDTQYF. Written as DNA, the CDR3 is TGTGCCAGTAGTGGCCAGGGGGGATTGACAGATACGCAGTATTTT.

The DNA for the CDR3 is TGTGCCAGCAGTTTGATAGGCAATCAGCCCCAGCATTTT. Its protein is CASSLIGNQPQHF. This sequence joins TRBV12-3 or TRBV12-4 and TRBJ1-5, with D uncertain. V was pared by 3 bases and J by 2 bases, with 5 bases between. The CDR3 contains 13 residues.

J is TRBJ2-7 and V is TRBV18, with TRBD1 matching 8 bases. Germline assignment: CDR1 KGHSH and CDR2 LQKENI. Germline trimming cut 3 bases from V and 3 bases from J; bases unmatched to any gene: 1. CDR3 length equals 13 residues. The DNA of the CDR3 is TGTGCCAGCTCACCGACAGGGGACTACGAGCAGTACTTC. Translating it yields CASSPTGDYEQYF.